The next 8 T cell receptor beta chains were all read from a single sample in a study of identical twins. MiXCR, applied by TCRdb to the 5' RACE reads, yields one record per CDR3 protein. The sample contains 1.5 million to 2 million distinct CDR3 sequences, under 35% of which appear only once. Material: cord blood. The receptors derive from a newborn girl in good health.

There are many counts of this clonotype. In DNA form, the CDR3 reads TGCGCCAGCAGCCAAGTCATACTAGCCAAAAACATTCAGTACTTC. This codes for CASSQVILAKNIQYF. J is TRBJ2-4 and V is TRBV4-1; D remains unclear. CDR1 MGHRA and CDR2 YSYEKL come from the germline V gene. CDR3 length equals 15 residues. Trimming removed 1 base at V and 0 bases at J, with 7 bases between.

The chain links TRBV20-1 to TRBJ1-2, with unresolved D. Looked up from germline, CDR1 is DFQATT and CDR2 is SNEGSKA (reference sequence). Trimming stripped 3 bases from V and 8 bases from J, with 16 bases between. The CDR3 contains 13 residues. The DNA for the CDR3 is TGCAGTGCTAGCGGCAGCCCCCATTCGGGCTACACCTTC. This sequence encodes CSASGSPHSGYTF.

This clonotype has only a few counts. The chain joins TRBV5-1 to TRBJ2-7, with D perhaps TRBD1 or TRBD2 (5 bases each). Germline assignment: CDR1 SGHRS and CDR2 YFSETQ. Trimming left V 3 bases short and J 7 bases short, with 20 bases between. The CDR3 has 15 residues. CDR3 region: CASSWTPGTSYEQYF. In DNA, the CDR3 is TGCGCCAGCAGCTGGACGCCCGGGACGAGCTATGAGCAGTACTTC.

This chain joins TRBV6-5 and TRBJ1-5, with 8 bases identical to TRBD1. CDR1 is MNHEY and CDR2 is SVGAGI in the germline V gene. There are 18 residues in the CDR3. The ends lost 0 bases at V and 0 bases at J; junction bases unmatched: 7. The CDR3 region has the DNA TGTGCCAGCAGTTACTCCAGACAGGGGAGGAATAGCAATCAGCCCCAGCATTTT. It specifies CASSYSRQGRNSNQPQHF.

Comment on this clonotype: Without the conserved terminal phenylalanine or tryptophan, this CDR3 likely stems from a read error. The J gene is TRBJ2-4, the V gene TRBV3-1; tentatively, D is TRBD2 (6 bases). From germline, CDR1 is LGHDT and CDR2 YNNKEL (reference sequence). This CDR3 has 14 residues. V was pared by 3 bases and J by 5 bases, with 11 bases between. CDR3 in DNA: TGTGCCAGCAGCCATGGGACTCGGGAAAACATTCAGTACTTA. As protein: CASSHGTRENIQYL.

The table lists this clonotype with a few counts. The V gene is TRBV10-3, the J gene TRBJ1-6; D might be TRBD1 (5 bases). Trimming removed 2 bases at V and 7 bases at J, with 18 bases between. Per germline, CDR1 ENHRY and CDR2 SYGVKD. The CDR3 runs to 17 residues. CDR3 sequence (DNA): TGTGCCATCAGTGAGATTGCCCGCAGGGACCCCAATTCACCCCTCCACTTT. Translating gives CAISEIARRDPNSPLHF.

The chain joins TRBV3-1 to TRBJ2-3; no definite D call. The germline V and J ends were trimmed by 4 bases and 5 bases, with 19 bases remaining between them. The germline V gene encodes CDR1 LGHDT and CDR2 YNNKEL (reference sequence). This CDR3 is 16 amino acids long. The CDR3 nucleotides are TGTGCCAGCAGCCTACGAGCACACCCGGCAGGAGATACGCAGTATTTT. Translation: CASSLRAHPAGDTQYF.

The chain is built from TRBV6-1 and TRBJ1-2; 7 positions agree with TRBD1. Germline V gene sequence: CDR1 MNHNS, CDR2 SASEGT. Trimming at V came to 7 bases and at J to 0 bases, leaving 11 bases not matched to a gene. This CDR3 comprises 16 residues. CDR3 loop: CASIITGVLANYGYTF. CDR3 bases: TGTGCCAGCATAATAACAGGGGTCCTAGCTAACTATGGCTACACCTTC.